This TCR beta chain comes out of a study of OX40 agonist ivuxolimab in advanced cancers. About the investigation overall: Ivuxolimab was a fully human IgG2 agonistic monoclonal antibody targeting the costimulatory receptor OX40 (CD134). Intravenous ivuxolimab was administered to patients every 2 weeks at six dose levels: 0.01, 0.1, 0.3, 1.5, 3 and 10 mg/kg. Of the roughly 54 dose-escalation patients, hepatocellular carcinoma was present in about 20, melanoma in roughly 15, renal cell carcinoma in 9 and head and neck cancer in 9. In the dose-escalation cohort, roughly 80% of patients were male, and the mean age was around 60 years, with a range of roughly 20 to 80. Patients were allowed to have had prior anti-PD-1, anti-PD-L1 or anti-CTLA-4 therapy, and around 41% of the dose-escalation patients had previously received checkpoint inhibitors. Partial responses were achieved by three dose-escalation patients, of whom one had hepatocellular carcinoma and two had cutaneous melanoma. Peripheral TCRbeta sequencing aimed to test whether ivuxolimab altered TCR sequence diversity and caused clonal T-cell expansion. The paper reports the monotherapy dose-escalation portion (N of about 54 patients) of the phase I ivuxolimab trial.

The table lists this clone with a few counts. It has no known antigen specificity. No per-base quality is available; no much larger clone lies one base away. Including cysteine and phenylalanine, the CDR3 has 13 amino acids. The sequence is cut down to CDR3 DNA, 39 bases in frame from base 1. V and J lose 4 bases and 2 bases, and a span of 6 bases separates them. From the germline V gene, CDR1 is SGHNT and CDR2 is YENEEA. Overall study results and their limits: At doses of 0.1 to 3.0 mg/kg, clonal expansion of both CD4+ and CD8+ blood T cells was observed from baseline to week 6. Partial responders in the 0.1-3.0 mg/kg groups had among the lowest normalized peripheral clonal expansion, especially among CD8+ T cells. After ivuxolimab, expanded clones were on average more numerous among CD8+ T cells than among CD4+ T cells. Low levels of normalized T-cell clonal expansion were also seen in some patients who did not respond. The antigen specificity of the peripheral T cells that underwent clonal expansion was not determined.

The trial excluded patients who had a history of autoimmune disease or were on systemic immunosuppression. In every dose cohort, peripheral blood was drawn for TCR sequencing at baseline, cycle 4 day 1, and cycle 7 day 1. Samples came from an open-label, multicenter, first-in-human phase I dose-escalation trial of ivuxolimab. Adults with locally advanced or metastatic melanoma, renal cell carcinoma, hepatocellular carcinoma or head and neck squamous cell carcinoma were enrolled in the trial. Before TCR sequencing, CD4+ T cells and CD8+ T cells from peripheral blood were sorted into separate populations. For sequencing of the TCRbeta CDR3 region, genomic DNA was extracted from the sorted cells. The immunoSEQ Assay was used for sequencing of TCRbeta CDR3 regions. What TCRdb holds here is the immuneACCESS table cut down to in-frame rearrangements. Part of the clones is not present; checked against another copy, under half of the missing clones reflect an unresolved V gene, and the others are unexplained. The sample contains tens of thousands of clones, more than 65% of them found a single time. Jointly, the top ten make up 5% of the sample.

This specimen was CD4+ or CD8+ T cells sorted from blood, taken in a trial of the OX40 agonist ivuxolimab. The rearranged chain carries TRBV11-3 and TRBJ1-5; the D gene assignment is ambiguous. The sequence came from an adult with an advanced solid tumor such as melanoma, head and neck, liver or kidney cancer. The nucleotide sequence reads TGTGCCAGCAGCTATATAGGCAATCAGCCCCAGCATTTT. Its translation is CASSYIGNQPQHF.